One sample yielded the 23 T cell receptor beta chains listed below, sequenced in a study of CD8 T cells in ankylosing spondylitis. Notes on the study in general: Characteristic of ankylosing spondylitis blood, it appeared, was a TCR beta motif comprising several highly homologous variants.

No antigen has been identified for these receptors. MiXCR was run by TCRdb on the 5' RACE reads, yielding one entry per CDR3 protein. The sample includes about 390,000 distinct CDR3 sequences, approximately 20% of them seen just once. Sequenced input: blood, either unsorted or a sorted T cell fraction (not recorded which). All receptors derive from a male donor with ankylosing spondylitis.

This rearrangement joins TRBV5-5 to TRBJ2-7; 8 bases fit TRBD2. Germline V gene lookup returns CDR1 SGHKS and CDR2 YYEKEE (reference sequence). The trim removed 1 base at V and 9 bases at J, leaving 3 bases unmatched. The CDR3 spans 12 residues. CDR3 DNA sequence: TGTGCCAGCAGCTTGCGCGGGAGGATGCAGTACTTC. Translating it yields CASSLRGRMQYF.

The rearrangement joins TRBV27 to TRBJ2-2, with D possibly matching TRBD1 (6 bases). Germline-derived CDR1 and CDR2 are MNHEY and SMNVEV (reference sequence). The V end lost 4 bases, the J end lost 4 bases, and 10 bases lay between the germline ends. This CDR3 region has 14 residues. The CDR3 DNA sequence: TGTGCCAGCAGTTCCCGCAGGGGCACCGGGGAGCTGTTTTTT. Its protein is CASSSRRGTGELFF.

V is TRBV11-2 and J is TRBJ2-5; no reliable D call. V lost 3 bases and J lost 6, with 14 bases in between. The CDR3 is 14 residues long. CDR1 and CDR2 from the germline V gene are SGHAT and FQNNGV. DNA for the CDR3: TGTGCCAGCAGCTTCCCAGGACCAGCACAGACCCAGTACTTC. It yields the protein CASSFPGPAQTQYF.

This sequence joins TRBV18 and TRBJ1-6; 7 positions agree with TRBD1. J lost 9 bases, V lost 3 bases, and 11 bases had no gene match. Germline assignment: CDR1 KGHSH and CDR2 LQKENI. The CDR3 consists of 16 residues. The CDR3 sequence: CASSPYPGDRGSPLHF. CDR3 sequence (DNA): TGTGCCAGCTCACCGTACCCGGGGGACAGAGGTTCACCCCTCCACTTT.

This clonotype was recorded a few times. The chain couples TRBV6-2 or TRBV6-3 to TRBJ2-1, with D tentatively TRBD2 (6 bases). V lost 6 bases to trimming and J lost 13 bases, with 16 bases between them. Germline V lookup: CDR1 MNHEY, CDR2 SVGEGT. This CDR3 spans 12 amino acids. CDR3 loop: CASSPRDWGQFF. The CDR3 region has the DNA TGTGCCAGCAGCCCTCGGGACTGGGGCCAGTTCTTC.

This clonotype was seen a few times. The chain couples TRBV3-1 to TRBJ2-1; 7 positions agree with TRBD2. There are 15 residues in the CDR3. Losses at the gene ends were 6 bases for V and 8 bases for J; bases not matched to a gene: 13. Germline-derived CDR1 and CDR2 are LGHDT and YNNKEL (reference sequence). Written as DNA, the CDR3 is TGTGCCAGCAGGAACCGGGGTCGGGAGGCAGATGAGCAGTTCTTC. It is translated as CASRNRGREADEQFF.

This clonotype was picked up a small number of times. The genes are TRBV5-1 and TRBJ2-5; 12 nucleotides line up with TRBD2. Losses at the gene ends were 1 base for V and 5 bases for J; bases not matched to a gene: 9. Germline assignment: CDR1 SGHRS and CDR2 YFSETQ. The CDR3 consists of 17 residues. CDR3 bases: TGCGCCAGCAGCTTGTTCCTAGCGGGAGGGCGTCGGGAGACCCAGTACTTC. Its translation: CASSLFLAGGRRETQYF.

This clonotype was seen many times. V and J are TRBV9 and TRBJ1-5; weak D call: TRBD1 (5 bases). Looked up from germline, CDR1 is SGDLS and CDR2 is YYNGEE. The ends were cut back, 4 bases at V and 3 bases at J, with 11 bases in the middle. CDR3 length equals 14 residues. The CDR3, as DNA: TGTGCCAGCAGCTTAGGACATCCCAATCAGCCCCAGCATTTT. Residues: CASSLGHPNQPQHF.

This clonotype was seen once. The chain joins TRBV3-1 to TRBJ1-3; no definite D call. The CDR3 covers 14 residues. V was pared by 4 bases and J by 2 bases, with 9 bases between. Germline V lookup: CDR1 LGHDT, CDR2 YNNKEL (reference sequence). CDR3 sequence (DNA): TGTGCCAGCAGCCTTACAGAAGCTGGAAACACCATATATTTT. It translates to CASSLTEAGNTIYF.

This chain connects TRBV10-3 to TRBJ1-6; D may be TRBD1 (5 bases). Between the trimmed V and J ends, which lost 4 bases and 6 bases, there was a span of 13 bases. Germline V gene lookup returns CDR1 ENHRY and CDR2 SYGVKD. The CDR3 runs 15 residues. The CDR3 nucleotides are TGTGCCATCAGTGGGGCAGGGTTTGCTAATTCACCCCTCCACTTT. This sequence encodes CAISGAGFANSPLHF.

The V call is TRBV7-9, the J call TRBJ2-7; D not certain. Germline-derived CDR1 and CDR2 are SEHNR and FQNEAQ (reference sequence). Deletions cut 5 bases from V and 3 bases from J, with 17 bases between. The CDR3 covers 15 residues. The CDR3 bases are TGTGCCAGCAGCAGCCCCAACAGAGAGATCTACGAGCAGTACTTC. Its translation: CASSSPNREIYEQYF. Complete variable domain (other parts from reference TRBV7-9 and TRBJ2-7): DTGVSQNPRHKITKRGQNVTFRCDPISEHNRLYWYRQTLGQGPEFLTYFQNEAQLEKSRLLSDRFSAERPKGSFSTLEIQRTEQGDSAMYLCASSSPNREIYEQYFGPGTRLTVT.

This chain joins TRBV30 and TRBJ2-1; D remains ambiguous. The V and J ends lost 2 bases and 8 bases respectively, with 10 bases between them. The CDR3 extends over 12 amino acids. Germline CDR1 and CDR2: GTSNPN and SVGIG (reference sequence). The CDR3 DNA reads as TGTGCCTGGAGTTACGGGCGCGATGAGCAGTTCTTC. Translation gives CAWSYGRDEQFF.

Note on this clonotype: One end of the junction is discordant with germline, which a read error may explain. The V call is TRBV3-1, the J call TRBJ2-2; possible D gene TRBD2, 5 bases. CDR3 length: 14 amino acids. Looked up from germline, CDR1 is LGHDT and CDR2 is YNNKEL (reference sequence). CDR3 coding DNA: TGTGCCAGCAGCCAAGTCGGACTTACCGGGGAGCTGATTTTT. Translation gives CASSQVGLTGELIF.

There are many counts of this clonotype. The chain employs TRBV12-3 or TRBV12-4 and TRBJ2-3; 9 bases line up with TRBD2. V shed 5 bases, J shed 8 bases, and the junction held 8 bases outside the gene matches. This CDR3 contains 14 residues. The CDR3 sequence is CASSKRGEGRTQYF. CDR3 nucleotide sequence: TGTGCCAGCAGTAAGCGGGGGGAAGGTCGTACGCAGTATTTT.

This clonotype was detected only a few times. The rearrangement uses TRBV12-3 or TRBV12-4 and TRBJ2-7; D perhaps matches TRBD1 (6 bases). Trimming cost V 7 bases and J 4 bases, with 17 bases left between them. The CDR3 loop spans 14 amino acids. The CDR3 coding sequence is TGTGCCAGCACCCCCGGCAGGGGCAAATACGAGCAGTACTTC. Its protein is CASTPGRGKYEQYF.

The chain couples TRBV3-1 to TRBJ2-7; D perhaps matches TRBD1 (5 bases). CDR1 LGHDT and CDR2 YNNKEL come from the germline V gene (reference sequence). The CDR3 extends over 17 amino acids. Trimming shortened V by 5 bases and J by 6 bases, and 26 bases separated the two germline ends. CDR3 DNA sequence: TGTGCCAGCAGCGATACTCAAATCTGGCAGGGTAAATTCGAGCAGTACTTC. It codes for CASSDTQIWQGKFEQYF.

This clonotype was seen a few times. CDR3 residues: CASSYHREEKTQYF. The CDR3 bases are TGTGCCAGCAGCTACCACCGGGAGGAAAAGACCCAGTACTTC. The gene calls are TRBV12-3 or TRBV12-4 and TRBJ2-5; 7 bases align to TRBD2. The CDR3 length is 14 residues. V shed 6 bases and J 6 bases; nucleotides not matched to a gene: 10.

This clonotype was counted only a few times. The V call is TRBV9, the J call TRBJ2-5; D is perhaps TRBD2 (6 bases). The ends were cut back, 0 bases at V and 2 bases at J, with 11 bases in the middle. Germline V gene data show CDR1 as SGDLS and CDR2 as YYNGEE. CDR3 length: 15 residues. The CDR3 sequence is CASSVGGLLQETQYF. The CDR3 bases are TGTGCCAGCAGCGTAGGGGGACTGTTACAAGAGACCCAGTACTTC.

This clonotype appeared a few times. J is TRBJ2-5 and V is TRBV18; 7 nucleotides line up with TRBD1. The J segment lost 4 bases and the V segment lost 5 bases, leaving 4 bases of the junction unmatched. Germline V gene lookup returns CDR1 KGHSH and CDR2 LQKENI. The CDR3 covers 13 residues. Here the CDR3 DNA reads TGTGCCAGCTCAATCGGGACAGCAGAGACCCAGTACTTC. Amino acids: CASSIGTAETQYF.

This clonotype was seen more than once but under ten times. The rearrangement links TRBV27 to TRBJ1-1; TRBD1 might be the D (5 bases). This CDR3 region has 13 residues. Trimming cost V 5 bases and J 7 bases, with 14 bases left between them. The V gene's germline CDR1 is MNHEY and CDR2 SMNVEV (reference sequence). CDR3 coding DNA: TGTGCCAGCAGTCCGCGTAGGGACCTTGAAGCTTTCTTT. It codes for CASSPRRDLEAFF.

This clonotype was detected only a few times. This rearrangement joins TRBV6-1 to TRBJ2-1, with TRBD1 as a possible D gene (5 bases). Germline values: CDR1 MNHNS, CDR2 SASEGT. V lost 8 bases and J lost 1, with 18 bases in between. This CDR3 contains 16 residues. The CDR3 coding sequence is TGTGCCAGCGCACCAGCGACAGTGACTTCCTACAATGAGCAGTTCTTC. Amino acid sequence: CASAPATVTSYNEQFF.

The CDR3 loop is CASSQRTGLSSYEQYF. The CDR3 DNA sequence: TGCGCCAGCAGCCAACGGACAGGGTTGAGCTCCTACGAGCAGTACTTC. The V and J genes are TRBV4-1 and TRBJ2-7; 8 positions match TRBD1. V trimming: 2 bases; J trimming: 0 bases; junction bases outside the gene matches: 6. CDR3 size: 16 residues. Per the germline V gene, CDR1 is MGHRA and CDR2 is YSYEKL.

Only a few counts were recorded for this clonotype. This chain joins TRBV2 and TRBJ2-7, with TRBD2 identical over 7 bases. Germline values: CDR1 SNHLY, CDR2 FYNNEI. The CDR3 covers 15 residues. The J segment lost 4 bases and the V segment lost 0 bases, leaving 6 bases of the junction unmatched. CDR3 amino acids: CASSEAGGTWYEQYF. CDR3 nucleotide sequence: TGTGCCAGCAGTGAAGCGGGAGGGACGTGGTACGAGCAGTACTTC.